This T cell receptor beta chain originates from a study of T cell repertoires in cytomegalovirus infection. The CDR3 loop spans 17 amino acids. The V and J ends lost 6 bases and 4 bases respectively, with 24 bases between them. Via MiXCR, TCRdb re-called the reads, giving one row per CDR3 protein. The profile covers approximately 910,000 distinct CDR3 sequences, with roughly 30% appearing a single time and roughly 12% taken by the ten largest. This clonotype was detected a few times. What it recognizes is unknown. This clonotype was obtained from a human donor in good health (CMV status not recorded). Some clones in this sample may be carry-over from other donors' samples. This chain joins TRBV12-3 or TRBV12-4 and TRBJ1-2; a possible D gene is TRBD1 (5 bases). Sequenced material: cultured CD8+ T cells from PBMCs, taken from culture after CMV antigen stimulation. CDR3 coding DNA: TGTGCCAGCAGACCACCCCCTTTGGAGGGGACTGGCTATGGCTACACCTTC. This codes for CASRPPPLEGTGYGYTF.